This T cell receptor beta chain was profiled in a study of blood T cell repertoires in COVID-19. This CDR3 is built from 14 residues. V shed 4 bases, J shed 10 bases, and the junction held 7 bases outside the gene matches. The germline CDR1 and CDR2 sequences are SGHTA and FQGTGA. Original processing notes: Amplification of reference gene primers provided the estimated nucleated cell counts. The repertoire was sequenced with immunoSEQ multiplex PCR; TCRdb's copy has only in-frame clones and lacks some. That table is the source of V, J and clone size, and D and trimming were worked out from the DNA. The sample shows roughly 100,000 clones, roughly 87% of them seen only once.

This TCR came from a human donor in a cohort sampled during active COVID-19. The J gene is TRBJ1-6, the V gene TRBV7-3; 7 nucleotides line up with TRBD1. The sequenced sample was peripheral blood. This chain's CDR3 is CASSSDRVGSPLHF. CDR3 sequence (DNA): TGTGCCAGCAGCTCAGACAGGGTTGGCTCACCCCTCCACTTT.